The rows below give T cell receptor beta chains drawn from one sample of a study of OX40 agonist ivuxolimab in advanced cancers. Sequenced by immunoSEQ multiplex PCR; TCRdb stores in-frame clones only, minus some. The sample yields under 95,000 clones, approximately 85% seen once. The sequences come from CD4+ or CD8+ T cells sorted from blood, collected in a trial of the OX40 agonist ivuxolimab. The receptors come from an adult with an advanced solid tumor such as melanoma, head and neck, liver or kidney cancer. CDR3s include the opening cysteine and the closing phenylalanine or tryptophan. Fields, in order: clone size, D gene, J gene, V gene, CDR3 protein, CDR3 DNA. A D gene is named only where the DNA matches it firmly. Clone sizes are given selectively: once, few, many, or a class where the clone is expanded.

medium-sized | TRBD1 | TRBJ1-5 | TRBV19 | CASRTGTNQPQHF | TGTGCCAGTAGGACAGGGACTAATCAGCCCCAGCATTTT
. | TRBD2 | TRBJ2-1 | TRBV7-3 | CASSPATSGTSGKNEQFF | TGTGCCAGCAGCCCTGCTACCTCCGGGACTAGCGGGAAGAATGAGCAGTTCTTC
. | . | TRBJ2-3 | TRBV5-4 | CASSLGLASSTDTQYF | TGTGCCAGCAGCTTGGGTCTAGCGAGTAGCACAGATACGCAGTATTTT
. | TRBD1 | TRBJ1-5 | TRBV30 | CAWSVTGGTQPQHF | TGTGCCTGGAGTGTCACAGGGGGTACTCAGCCCCAGCATTTT
. | . | TRBJ2-2 | TRBV7-2 | CASRTLSGSYTGELFF | TGTGCCAGCAGAACTCTAAGCGGGTCCTACACCGGGGAGCTGTTTTTT
. | . | TRBJ2-1 | TRBV5-4 | CASSLVGTYNEQFF | TGTGCCAGCAGCTTGGTGGGGACTTACAATGAGCAGTTCTTC
. | . | TRBJ1-1 | TRBV7-9 | CASTADTKNTEAFF | TGTGCCAGCACCGCCGACACCAAAAACACTGAAGCTTTCTTT
. | . | TRBJ2-7 | TRBV11-2 | CASSLAHSYEQYF | TGTGCCAGCAGCTTAGCCCACTCCTACGAGCAGTACTTC
once | . | TRBJ2-2 | TRBV6-5 | CASRSGNANTGELFF | TGTGCCAGCAGGTCGGGTAACGCGAACACCGGGGAGCTGTTTTTT
. | . | TRBJ2-3 | TRBV5-6 | CASRGGHWVSTDTQYF | TGTGCCAGCAGGGGGGGTCACTGGGTTAGCACAGATACGCAGTATTTT
once | . | TRBJ2-1 | TRBV2 | CASRRGIYNEQFF | TGTGCCAGCAGAAGGGGGATTTACAATGAGCAGTTCTTC
few | . | TRBJ1-2 | TRBV10-1 | CASSGGVGYTF | TGCGCCAGCAGTGGAGGGGTCGGCTACACCTTC
. | . | TRBJ1-2 | TRBV18 | CASSPSENYGYTF | TGTGCCAGCTCACCATCGGAAAACTATGGCTACACCTTC
. | . | TRBJ2-3 | TRBV2 | CASVGPTDTQYF | TGTGCCAGCGTCGGGCCCACAGATACGCAGTATTTT
. | TRBD2 | TRBJ2-1 | TRBV6-1 | CASNPTSGAYNEQFF | TGTGCCAGCAACCCTACTAGCGGGGCCTACAATGAGCAGTTCTTC
. | TRBD2 | TRBJ2-7 | TRBV15 | CATSRELAGDSEQYF | TGTGCCACCAGCAGAGAGCTAGCGGGAGATAGCGAGCAGTACTTC
. | TRBD1 | TRBJ2-1 | TRBV30 | CAWSTGQGAREQFF | TGTGCCTGGAGTACGGGACAGGGGGCCCGAGAGCAGTTCTTC
. | . | TRBJ2-7 | TRBV19 | CASRSGPGSYEQYF | TGTGCCAGTAGATCCGGGCCGGGCTCCTACGAGCAGTACTTC
. | TRBD1 | TRBJ2-5 | TRBV19 | CASSTAGGAQTQYF | TGTGCCAGTAGTACCGCAGGGGGCGCGCAGACCCAGTACTTC
. | . | TRBJ2-3 | TRBV29-1 | CSVELPAGQGEITDTQYF | TGCAGCGTTGAACTTCCCGCGGGGCAGGGGGAAATCACAGATACGCAGTATTTT
. | TRBD1 | TRBJ1-5 | TRBV19 | CASIPAGQINQPQHF | TGTGCCAGTATCCCGGCGGGACAGATCAATCAGCCCCAGCATTTT
. | . | TRBJ1-2 | TRBV7-9 | CASSRTGLRGQYGYTF | TGTGCCAGCAGCCGAACAGGGCTTCGGGGTCAATATGGCTACACCTTC
. | . | TRBJ2-7 | TRBV6-1 | CASKSGPAGTEQYF | TGTGCCAGCAAGTCAGGACCGGCAGGGACCGAGCAGTACTTC
. | TRBD1 | TRBJ1-5 | TRBV6-1 | CASSEGAGGLPYQPQHF | TGTGCCAGCAGTGAAGGGGCAGGGGGGCTACCATATCAGCCCCAGCATTTT